This T cell receptor (beta chain) was sequenced for a study of blood T cell repertoires in COVID-19 (dated by TCRdb to 2018 to 2020). Background on the whole study: Collaborator samples came from the United States, Italy and Spain and covered acute and convalescent phases of COVID-19. The prospective study material was composed of cDNA or gDNA derived from T cells, B-cell-depleted T cells, or PBMCs. The dataset comprised deeply sampled blood TCRbeta repertoires from subjects exposed to, actively infected with, or recovered from COVID-19. The repertoires were released in a freely available public database meant as a resource for research on the immune response to SARS-CoV-2. The samples were drawn from the first 160 participants of the ongoing ImmuneRACE study and from over 950 subjects provided by 6 global collaborators. The sample metadata nearly always contained a de-identified subject ID, COVID-19 status, age in years and sex. HLA class I and class II types, where available, came from metadata supplied by the sample provider rather than from assay-based typing.

TCRbeta CDR3 regions were amplified from genomic DNA using the immunoSEQ Assay, a bias-controlled multiplex PCR. The study's own analysis went as follows. The number of nucleated cells in each sample was estimated from the amplification of reference gene primers within the assay. To quantify the absolute abundance of each unique TCRbeta CDR3 rearrangement, sequence reads were collapsed and filtered. Productive Simpson clonality was computed per sample as the square root of Simpson's diversity index over productive rearrangements. TCRdb took this table from immuneACCESS and kept in-frame rearrangements with V and J called. Such tables lack part of the clones; where checked against another copy, unresolved V genes explain under half of the gap, and the rest is unexplained. Clonal size and the V and J genes are those of that table, whereas D and trimming came from the DNA. Within this sample are approximately 45,000 clones, with more than 85% of them counted one time only. Together, the top ten hold about 4.7% of the sample.

The collaborating institutions used their own protocols to collect whole blood in K2EDTA tubes. For TCRbeta analysis, collaborators shipped samples as frozen whole blood, isolated PBMCs, or DNA extracted from either of those sample types. The research as a whole found: The amount of clinical and demographic metadata varied by source and participant and was provided uncurated.

To note about this clone: Its antigen specificity is not known. Qualities for individual bases were not recorded, and no much larger clone is one base off.

The CDR3 runs 14 residues from the cysteine to the phenylalanine. CDR3 DNA only is kept here, 42 bases in frame from base 1. Looking up the germline V gene (reference sequence) yields CDR1 GTSNPN and CDR2 SVGIG. Ends trimmed: V by 3 bases, J by 4 bases; bases unmatched to a gene: 5. The rearranged chain carries TRBV30 and TRBJ1-3, with 8 bases matching TRBD1. The sequenced material came from peripheral blood. This TCR was recovered from a man aged 40-55 years with active COVID-19. The bases read TGTGCCTGGAGCCGGACAGGGTCGGGAAACACCATATATTTT. The encoded protein is CAWSRTGSGNTIYF. Beyond the CDR3, the reference TRBV30 and TRBJ1-3 genes provide the residues; the full variable domain reads: SQTIHQWPATLVQPVGSPLSLECTVEGTSNPNLYWYRQAAGRGLQLLFYSVGIGQISSEVPQNLSASRPQDRQFILSSKKLLLSDSGFYLCAWSRTGSGNTIYFGEGSWLTVV.